Listed below are T cell receptor beta chains from one sample, sequenced in a study of T cell changes during pregnancy in multiple sclerosis. Data came from immunoSEQ multiplex PCR; TCRdb stores just in-frame clones and leaves some out. Counted here are about 110,000 clones, approximately 89% occurring once; the ten biggest clones make up approximately 3.7%. The sample here was peripheral blood, taken after pregnancy. The receptors were sampled from a female donor with multiple sclerosis, enrolled in a pregnancy study. The CDR3 runs from the conserved cysteine through the conserved F or W.

cdr3_length	j_call	v_call	cdr3_aa
15	TRBJ2-7	TRBV10-3	CAISDWQGGTYEQYF
16	TRBJ1-5	TRBV30	CAWSPRGWWGNQPQHF
14	TRBJ1-2	TRBV19	CASVPDHRGYGYTF
13	TRBJ1-2	TRBV9	CASSAQGAYGYTF
14	TRBJ1-1	TRBV2	CASSRDRGRTEAFF
15	TRBJ2-7	TRBV5-5	CASSLTGTPTYEQYF
13	TRBJ2-7	TRBV18	CASSPTVTYEQYF
14	TRBJ2-7	TRBV7-2	CASSFSSSTGEQYF
17	TRBJ2-7	TRBV19	CASSIAEPGTGKYEQYF
16	TRBJ1-6	TRBV6-5	CASSYSTKGTNSPLHF
15	TRBJ2-7	TRBV5-1	CASSWMDRASYEQYF
11	TRBJ2-7	TRBV19	CASQQGSEQYF
15	TRBJ2-2	TRBV6-5	CASSYSGAPDGELFF
15	TRBJ1-5	TRBV21-1	CASSNRSKEHQPQHF